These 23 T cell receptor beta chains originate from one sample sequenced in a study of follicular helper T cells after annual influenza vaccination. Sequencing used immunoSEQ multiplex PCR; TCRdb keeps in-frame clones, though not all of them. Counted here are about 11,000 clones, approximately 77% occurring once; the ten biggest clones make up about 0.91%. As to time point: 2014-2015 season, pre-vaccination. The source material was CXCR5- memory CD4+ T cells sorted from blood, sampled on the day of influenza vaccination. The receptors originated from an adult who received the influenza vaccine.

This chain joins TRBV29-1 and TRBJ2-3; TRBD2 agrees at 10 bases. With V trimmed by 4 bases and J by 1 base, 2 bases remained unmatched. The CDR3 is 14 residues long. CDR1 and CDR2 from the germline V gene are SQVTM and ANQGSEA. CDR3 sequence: CSVGLAGGTDTQYF. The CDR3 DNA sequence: TGCAGCGTTGGGCTAGCGGGGGGCACAGATACGCAGTATTTT.

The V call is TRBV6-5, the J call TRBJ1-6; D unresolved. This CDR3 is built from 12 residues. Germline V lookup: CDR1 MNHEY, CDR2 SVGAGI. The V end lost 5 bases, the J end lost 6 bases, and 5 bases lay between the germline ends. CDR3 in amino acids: CASSDFNSPLHF. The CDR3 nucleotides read TGTGCCAGCAGTGACTTTAATTCACCCCTCCACTTT.

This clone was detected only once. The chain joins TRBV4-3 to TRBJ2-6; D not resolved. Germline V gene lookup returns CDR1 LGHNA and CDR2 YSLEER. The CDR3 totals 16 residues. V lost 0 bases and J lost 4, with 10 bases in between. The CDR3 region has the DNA TGCGCCAGCAGCCAAGAAGTCCAATCCGGGGCCAACGTCCTGACTTTC. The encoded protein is CASSQEVQSGANVLTF.

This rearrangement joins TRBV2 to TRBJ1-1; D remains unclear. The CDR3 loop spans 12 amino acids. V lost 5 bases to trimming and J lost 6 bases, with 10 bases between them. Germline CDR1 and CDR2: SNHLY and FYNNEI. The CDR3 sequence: CASSLRAPEAFF. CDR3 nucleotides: TGTGCCAGCAGTCTTAGGGCCCCTGAAGCTTTCTTT.

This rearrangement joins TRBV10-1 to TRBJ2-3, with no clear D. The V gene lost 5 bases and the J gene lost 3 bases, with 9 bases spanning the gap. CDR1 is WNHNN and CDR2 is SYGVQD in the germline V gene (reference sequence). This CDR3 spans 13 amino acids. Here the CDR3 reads CASSPAPTDTQYF. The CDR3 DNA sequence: TGCGCCAGCAGTCCCGCCCCGACAGATACGCAGTATTTT.

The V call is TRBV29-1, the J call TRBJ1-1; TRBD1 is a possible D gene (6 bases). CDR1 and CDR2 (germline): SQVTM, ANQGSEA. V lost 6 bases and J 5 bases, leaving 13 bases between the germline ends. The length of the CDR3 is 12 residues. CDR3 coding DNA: TGCAGCGTCGTTACCAGGGGAACTGAAGCTTTCTTT. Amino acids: CSVVTRGTEAFF.

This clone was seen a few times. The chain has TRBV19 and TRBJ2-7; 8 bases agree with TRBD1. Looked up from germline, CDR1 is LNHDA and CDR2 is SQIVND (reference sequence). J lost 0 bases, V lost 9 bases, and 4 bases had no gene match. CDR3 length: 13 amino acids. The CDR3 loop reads CASRGLLSYEQYF. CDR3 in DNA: TGTGCCAGCAGGGGGCTTCTCTCCTACGAGCAGTACTTC.

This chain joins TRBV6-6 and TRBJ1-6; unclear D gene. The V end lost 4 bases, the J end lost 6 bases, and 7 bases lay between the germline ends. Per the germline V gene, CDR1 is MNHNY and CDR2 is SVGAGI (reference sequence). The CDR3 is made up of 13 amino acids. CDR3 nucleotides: TGTGCCAGCAGTTCCGGACTTAATTCACCCCTCCACTTT. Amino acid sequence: CASSSGLNSPLHF.

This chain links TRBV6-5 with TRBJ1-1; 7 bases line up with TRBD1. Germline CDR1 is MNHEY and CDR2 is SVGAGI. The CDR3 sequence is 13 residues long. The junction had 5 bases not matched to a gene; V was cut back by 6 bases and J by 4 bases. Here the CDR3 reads CASRTGRLTEAFF. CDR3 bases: TGTGCCAGCAGGACAGGGCGTCTCACTGAAGCTTTCTTT.

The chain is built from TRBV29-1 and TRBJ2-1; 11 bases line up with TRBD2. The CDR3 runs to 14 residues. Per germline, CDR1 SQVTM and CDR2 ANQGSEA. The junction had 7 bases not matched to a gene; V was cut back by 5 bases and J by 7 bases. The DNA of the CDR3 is TGCAGCGTTATTTCTAGCGGGAGGCATAATGAGCAGTTCTTC. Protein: CSVISSGRHNEQFF.

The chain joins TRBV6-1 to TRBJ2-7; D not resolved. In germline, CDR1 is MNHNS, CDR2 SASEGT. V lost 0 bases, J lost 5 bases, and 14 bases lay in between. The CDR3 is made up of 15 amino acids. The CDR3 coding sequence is TGTGCCAGCAGTGAAGCAGTATTGCTGGGCCACGAGCAGTACTTC. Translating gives CASSEAVLLGHEQYF.

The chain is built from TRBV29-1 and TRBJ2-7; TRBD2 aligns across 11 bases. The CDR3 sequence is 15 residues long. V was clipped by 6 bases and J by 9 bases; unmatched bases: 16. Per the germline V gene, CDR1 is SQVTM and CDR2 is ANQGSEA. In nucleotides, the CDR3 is TGCAGCGTGGAAATAGCGGGAGGGCGGGTGAACGCGCAGTACTTC. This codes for CSVEIAGGRVNAQYF.

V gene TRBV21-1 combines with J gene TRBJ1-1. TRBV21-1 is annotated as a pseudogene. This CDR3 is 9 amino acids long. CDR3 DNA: TGTGCCAGTTCTCGGGTGGCTTTCTTT. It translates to CASSRVAFF.

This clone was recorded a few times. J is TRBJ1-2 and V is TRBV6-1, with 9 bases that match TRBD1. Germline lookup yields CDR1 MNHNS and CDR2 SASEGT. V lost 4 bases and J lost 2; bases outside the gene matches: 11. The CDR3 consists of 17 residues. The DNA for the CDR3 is TGTGCCAGCAGTGTGTCCCGGGACAGGGTTGGGAACTATGGCTACACCTTC. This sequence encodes CASSVSRDRVGNYGYTF.

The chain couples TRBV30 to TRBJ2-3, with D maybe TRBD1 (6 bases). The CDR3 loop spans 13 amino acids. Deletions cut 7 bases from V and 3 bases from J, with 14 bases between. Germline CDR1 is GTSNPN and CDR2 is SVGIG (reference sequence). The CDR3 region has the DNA TGTGCCTTCTCTGCCCAGGGGACAGATACGCAGTATTTT. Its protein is CAFSAQGTDTQYF.

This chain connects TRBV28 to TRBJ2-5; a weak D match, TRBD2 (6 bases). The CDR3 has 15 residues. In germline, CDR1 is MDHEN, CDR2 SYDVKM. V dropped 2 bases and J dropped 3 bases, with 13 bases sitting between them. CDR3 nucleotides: TGTGCCAGCAGTTTACCCAGGACTAATAAAGAGACCCAGTACTTC. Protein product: CASSLPRTNKETQYF. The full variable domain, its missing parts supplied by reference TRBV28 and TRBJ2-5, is DVKVTQSSRYLVKRTGEKVFLECVQDMDHENMFWYRQDPGLGLRLIYFSYDVKMKEKGDIPEGYSVSREKKERFSLILESASTNQTSMYLCASSLPRTNKETQYFGPGTRLLVL.

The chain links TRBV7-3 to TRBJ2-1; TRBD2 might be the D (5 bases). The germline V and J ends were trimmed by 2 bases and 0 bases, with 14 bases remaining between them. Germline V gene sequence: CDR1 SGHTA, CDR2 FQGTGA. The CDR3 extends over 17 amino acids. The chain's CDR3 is CASSLFAQRSSYNEQFF. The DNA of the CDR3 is TGTGCCAGCAGCTTATTTGCGCAGCGGAGCTCCTACAATGAGCAGTTCTTC.

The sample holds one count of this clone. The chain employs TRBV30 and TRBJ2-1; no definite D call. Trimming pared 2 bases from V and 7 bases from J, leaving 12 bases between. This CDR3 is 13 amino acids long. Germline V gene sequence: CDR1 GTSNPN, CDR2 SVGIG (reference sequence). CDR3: CAWSSGSGNEQFF. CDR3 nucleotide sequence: TGTGCCTGGAGTTCGGGTAGTGGGAATGAGCAGTTCTTC.

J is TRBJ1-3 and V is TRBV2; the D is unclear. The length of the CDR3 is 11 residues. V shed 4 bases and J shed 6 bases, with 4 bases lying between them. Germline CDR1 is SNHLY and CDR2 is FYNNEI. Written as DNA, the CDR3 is TGTGCCAGCAGTGGGAAAAACACCATATATTTT. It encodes CASSGKNTIYF. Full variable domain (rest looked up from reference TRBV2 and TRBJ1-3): EPEVTQTPSHQVTQMGQEVILRCVPISNHLYFYWYRQILGQKVEFLVSFYNNEISEKSEIFDDQFSVERPDGSNFTLKIRSTKLEDSAMYFCASSGKNTIYFGEGSWLTVV.

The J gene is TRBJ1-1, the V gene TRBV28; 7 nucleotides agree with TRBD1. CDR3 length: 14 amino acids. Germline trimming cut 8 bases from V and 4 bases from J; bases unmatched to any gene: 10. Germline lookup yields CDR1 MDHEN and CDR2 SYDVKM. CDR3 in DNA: TGTGCCAGCTCCCACAGGGGTGGGGGCACTGAAGCTTTCTTT. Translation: CASSHRGGGTEAFF.

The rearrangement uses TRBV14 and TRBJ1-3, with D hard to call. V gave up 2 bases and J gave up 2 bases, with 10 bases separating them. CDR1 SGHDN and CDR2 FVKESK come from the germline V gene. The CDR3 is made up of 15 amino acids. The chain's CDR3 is CASSQYELPGNTIYF. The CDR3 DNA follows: TGTGCCAGCAGCCAATATGAACTGCCTGGAAACACCATATATTTT.

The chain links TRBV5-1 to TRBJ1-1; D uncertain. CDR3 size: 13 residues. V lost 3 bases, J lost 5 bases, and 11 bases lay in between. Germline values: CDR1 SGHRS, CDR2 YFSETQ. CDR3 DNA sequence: TGCGCCAGCAGCTCAACAGCCGAGACTGAAGCTTTCTTT. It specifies CASSSTAETEAFF.

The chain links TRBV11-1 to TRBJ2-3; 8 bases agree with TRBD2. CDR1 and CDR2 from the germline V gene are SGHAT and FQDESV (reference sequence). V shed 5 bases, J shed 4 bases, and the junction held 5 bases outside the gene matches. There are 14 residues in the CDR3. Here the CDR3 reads CASSPGGAADTQYF. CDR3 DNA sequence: TGTGCCAGCAGCCCCGGGGGGGCAGCAGATACGCAGTATTTT.